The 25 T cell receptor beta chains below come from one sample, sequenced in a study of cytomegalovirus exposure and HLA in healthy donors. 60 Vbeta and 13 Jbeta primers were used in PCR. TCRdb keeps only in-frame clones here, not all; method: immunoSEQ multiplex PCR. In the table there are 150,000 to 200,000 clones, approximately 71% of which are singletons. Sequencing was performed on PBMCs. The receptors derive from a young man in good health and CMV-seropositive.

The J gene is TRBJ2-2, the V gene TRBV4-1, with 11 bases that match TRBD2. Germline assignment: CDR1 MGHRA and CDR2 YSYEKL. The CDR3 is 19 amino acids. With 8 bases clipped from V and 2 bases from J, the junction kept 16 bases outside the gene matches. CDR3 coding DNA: TGCGCCAGCTCACTAAGTTATCGACTAGCGGGAACAAACACCGGGGAGCTGTTTTTT. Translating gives CASSLSYRLAGTNTGELFF.

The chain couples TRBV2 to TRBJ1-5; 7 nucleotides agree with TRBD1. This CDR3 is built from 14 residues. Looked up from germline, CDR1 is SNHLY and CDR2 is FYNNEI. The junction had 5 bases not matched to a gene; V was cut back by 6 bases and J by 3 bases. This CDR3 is CASSRGQFNQPQHF. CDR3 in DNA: TGTGCCAGCAGCCGGGGACAGTTCAATCAGCCCCAGCATTTT.

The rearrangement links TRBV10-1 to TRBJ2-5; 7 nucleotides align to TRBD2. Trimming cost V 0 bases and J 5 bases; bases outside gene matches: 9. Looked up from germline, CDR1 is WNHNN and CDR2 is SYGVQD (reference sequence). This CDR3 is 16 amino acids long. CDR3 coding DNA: TGCGCCAGCAGTGAGTCGCTGTTTGGGGAGGGGGAGACCCAGTACTTC. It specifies CASSESLFGEGETQYF.

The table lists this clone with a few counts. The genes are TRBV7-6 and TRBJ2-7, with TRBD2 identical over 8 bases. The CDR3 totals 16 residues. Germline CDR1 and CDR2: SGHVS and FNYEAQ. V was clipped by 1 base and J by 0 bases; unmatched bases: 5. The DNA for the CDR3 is TGTGCCAGCAGCTTAGGGGTAGCGGGGTTCTCCTACGAGCAGTACTTC. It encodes CASSLGVAGFSYEQYF.

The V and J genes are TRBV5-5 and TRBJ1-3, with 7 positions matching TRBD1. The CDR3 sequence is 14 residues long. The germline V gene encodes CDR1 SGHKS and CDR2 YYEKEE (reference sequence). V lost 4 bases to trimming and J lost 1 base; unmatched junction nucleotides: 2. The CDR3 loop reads CASSLTGSGNTIYF. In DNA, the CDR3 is TGTGCCAGCAGCCTGACAGGGTCTGGAAACACCATATATTTT.

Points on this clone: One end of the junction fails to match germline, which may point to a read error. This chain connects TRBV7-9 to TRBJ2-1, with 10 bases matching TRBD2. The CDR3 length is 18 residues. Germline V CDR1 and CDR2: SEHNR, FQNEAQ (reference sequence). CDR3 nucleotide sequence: TGTTCCAGCAGCTTAGCGGTCTGGGCTAGCGGGAGTGACAATGAGCAGTTCTTC. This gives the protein CSSSLAVWASGSDNEQFF.

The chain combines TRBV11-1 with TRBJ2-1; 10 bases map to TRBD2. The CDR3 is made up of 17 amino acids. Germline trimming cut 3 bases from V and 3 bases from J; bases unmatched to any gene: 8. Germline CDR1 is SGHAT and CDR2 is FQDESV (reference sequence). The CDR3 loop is CASSFEAGGPYYNEQFF. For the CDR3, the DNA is TGTGCCAGCAGCTTCGAAGCGGGAGGGCCCTACTACAATGAGCAGTTCTTC.

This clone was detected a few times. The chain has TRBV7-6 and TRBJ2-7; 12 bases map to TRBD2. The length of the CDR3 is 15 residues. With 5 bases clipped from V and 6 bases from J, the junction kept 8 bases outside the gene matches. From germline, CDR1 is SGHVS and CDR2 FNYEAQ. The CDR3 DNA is TGTGCCAGCAGCCCGCGACTAGCGGGAGCGGGCGAGCAGTACTTC. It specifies CASSPRLAGAGEQYF.

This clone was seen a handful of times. The CDR3 is CASSLWGPGRQAGEIETQYF. DNA for the CDR3: TGTGCCAGCAGTTTATGGGGACCCGGACGACAAGCGGGGGAGATAGAGACCCAGTACTTC. The V gene is TRBV28, the J gene TRBJ2-5; 8 bases match TRBD2. V gave up 0 bases and J gave up 4 bases; unmatched junction bases: 19. The germline gives CDR1 MDHEN, CDR2 SYDVKM. The CDR3 contains 20 residues.

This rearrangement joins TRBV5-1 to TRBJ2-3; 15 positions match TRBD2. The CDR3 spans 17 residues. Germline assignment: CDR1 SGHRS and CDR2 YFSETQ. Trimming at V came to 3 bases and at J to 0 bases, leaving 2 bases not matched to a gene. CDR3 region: CASSSGLAGGSTDTQYF. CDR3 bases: TGCGCCAGCAGCTCCGGACTAGCGGGAGGGAGCACAGATACGCAGTATTTT.

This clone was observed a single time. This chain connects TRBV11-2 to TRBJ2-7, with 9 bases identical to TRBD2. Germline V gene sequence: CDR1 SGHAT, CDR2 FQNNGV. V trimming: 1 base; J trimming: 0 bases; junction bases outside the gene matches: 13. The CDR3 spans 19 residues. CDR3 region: CASSLVQASGMLSSYEQYF. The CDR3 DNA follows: TGTGCCAGCAGCTTAGTTCAAGCTAGCGGGATGCTAAGCTCCTACGAGCAGTACTTC.

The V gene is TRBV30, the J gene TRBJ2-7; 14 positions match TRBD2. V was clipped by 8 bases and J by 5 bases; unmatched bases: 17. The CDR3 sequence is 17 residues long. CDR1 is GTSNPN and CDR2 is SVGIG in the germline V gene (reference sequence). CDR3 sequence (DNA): TGTGCCCGCGACAGACCGGGACTAGCGGGAGTAAGCAACGAGCAGTACTTC. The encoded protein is CARDRPGLAGVSNEQYF. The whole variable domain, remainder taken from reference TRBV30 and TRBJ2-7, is SQTIHQWPATLVQPVGSPLSLECTVEGTSNPNLYWYRQAAGRGLQLLFYSVGIGQISSEVPQNLSASRPQDRQFILSSKKLLLSDSGFYLCARDRPGLAGVSNEQYFGPGTRLTVT.

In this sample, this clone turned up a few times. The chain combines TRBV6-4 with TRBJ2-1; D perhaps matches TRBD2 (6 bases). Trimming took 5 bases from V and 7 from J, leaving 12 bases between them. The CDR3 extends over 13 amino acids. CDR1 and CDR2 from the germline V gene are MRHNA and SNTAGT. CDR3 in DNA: TGTGCCAGCAGTCCTACTAGCACTAATGAGCAGTTCTTC. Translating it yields CASSPTSTNEQFF.

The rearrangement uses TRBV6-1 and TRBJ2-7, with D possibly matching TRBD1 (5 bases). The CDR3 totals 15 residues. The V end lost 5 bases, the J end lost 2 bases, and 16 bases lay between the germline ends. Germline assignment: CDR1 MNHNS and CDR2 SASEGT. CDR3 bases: TGTGCCAGCAGTTCGCTAGGGGCAGGAACCTACGAGCAGTACTTC. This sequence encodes CASSSLGAGTYEQYF.

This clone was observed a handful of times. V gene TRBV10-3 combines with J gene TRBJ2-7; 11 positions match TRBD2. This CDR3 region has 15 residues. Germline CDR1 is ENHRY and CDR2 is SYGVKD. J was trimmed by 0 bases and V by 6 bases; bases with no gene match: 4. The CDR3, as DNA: TGTGCCATCAGGTACGGGACTAGCGGCTCCTACGAGCAGTACTTC. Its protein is CAIRYGTSGSYEQYF.

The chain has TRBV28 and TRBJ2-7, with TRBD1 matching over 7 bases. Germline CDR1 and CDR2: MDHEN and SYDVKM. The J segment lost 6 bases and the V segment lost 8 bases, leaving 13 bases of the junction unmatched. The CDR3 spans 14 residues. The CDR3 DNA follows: TGTGCCAGCGAAGTCCCCGGGGACAGCGTCGAGCAGTACTTC. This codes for CASEVPGDSVEQYF.

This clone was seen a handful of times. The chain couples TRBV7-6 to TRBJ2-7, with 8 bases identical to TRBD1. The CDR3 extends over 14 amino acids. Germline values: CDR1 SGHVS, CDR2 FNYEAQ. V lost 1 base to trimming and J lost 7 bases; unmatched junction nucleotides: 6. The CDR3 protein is CASSLGDRTWEQYF. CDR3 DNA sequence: TGTGCCAGCAGCTTAGGGGACAGGACGTGGGAGCAGTACTTC.

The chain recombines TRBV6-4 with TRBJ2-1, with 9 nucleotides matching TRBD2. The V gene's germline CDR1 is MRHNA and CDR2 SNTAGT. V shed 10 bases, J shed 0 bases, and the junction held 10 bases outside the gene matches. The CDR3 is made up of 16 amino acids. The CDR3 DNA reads TGTGCCACCGGGACGGATAGCGGGAGCTCCTACAATGAGCAGTTCTTC. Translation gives CATGTDSGSSYNEQFF.

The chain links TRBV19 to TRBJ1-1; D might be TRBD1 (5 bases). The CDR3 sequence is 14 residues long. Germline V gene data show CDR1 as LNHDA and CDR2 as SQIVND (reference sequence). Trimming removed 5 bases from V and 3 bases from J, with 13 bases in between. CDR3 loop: CASSLRGRDTEAFF. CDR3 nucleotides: TGTGCCAGTAGTCTTAGGGGCCGCGACACTGAAGCTTTCTTT.

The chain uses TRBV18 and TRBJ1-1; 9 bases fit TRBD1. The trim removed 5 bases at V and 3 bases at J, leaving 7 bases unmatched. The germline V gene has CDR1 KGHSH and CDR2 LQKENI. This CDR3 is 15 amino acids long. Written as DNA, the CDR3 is TGTGCCAGCTCAGTGGGACAGGGCTTATACACTGAAGCTTTCTTT. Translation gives CASSVGQGLYTEAFF.

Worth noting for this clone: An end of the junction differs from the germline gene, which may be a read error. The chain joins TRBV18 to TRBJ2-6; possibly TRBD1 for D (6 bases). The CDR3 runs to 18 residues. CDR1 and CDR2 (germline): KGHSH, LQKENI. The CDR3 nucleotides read TGTGCCAGCTCACCACAGGGACAACTAAGCTCTGGGGCCAACGCCCTGACTTTC. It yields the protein CASSPQGQLSSGANALTF. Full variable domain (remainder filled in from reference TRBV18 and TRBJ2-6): NAGVMQNPRHLVRRRGQEARLRCSPMKGHSHVYWYRQLPEEGLKFMVYLQKENIIDESGMPKERFSAEFPKEGPSILRIQQVVRGDSAAYFCASSPQGQLSSGANALTFGAGSRLTVL.

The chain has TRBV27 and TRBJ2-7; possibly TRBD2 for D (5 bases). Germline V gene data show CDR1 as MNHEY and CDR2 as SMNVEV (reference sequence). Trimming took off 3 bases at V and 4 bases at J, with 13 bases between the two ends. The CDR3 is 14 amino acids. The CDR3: CASSFLGPGYEQYF. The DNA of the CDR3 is TGTGCCAGCAGTTTTTTGGGCCCGGGATACGAGCAGTACTTC.

The CDR3 region has the DNA TGTGCCAGCAGCTTCGAACCGGATCCCCGAGGGGATACGCAGTATTTT. Protein sequence: CASSFEPDPRGDTQYF. The rearrangement links TRBV11-2 to TRBJ2-3; TRBD2 might be the D (5 bases). V was clipped by 3 bases and J by 6 bases, with 19 bases between them. This CDR3 comprises 16 residues. Germline CDR1 and CDR2: SGHAT and FQNNGV.

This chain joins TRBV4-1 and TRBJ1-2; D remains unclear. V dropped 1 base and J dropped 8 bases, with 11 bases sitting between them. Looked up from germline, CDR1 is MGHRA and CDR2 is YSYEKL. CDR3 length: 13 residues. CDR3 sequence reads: CASSQADKRGYTF. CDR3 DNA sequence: TGCGCCAGCAGCCAAGCTGACAAGCGGGGCTACACCTTC.

In nucleotides, the CDR3 is TGTGCCAGCAGTTTTCAGGTATTAGGCCCCTACGAGCAGTACTTC. Protein product: CASSFQVLGPYEQYF. The chain links TRBV28 to TRBJ2-7; D ambiguous. Trimming took 3 bases from V and 2 from J, leaving 14 bases between them. This CDR3 contains 15 residues. Per the germline V gene, CDR1 is MDHEN and CDR2 is SYDVKM.